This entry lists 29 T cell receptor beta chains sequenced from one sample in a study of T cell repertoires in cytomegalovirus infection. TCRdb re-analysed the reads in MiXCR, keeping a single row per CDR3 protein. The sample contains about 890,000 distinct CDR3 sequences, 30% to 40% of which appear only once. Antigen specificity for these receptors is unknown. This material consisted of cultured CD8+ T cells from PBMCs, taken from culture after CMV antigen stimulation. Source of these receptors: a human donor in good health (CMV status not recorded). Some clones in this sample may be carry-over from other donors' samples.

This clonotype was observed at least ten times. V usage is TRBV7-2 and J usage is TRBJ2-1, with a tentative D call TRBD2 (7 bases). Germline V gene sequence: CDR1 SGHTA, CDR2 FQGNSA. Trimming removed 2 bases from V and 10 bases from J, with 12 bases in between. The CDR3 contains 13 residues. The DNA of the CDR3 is TGTGCCAGCAGCTTAAACGGGGGGCGGGAGCAGTTCTTC. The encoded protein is CASSLNGGREQFF.

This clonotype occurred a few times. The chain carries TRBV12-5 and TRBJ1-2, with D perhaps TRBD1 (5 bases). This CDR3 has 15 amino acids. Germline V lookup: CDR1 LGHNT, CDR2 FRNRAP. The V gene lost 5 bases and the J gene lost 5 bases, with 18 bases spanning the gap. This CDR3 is CASGLGAVAPYGYTF. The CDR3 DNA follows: TGTGCTAGTGGTCTTGGGGCAGTCGCGCCTTATGGCTACACCTTC.

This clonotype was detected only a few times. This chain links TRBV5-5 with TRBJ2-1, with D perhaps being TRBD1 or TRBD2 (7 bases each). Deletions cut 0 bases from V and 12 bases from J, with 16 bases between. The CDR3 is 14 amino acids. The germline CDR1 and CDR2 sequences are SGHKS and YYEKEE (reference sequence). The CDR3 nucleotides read TGTGCCAGCAGCTTGGTGGGAGGGAACAGGGGGCAGTTCTTC. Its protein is CASSLVGGNRGQFF.

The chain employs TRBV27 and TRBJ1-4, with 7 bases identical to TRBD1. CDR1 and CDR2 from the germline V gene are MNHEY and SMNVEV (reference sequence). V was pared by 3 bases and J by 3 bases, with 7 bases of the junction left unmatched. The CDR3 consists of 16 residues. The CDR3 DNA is TGTGCCAGCAGTTTTAGAGGGGGCAGACCTAATGAAAAACTGTTTTTT. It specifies CASSFRGGRPNEKLFF.

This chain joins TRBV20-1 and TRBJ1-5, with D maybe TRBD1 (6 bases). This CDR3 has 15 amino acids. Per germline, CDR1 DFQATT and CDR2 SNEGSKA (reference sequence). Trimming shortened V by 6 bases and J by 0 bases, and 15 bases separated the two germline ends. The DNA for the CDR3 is TGCAGTGCCAAGGAGGGGGAGGGTAGCAATCAGCCCCAGCATTTT. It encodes CSAKEGEGSNQPQHF.

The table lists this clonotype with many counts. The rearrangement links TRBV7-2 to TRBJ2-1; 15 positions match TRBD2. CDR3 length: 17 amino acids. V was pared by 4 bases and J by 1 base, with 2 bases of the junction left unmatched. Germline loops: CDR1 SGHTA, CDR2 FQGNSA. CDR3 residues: CASSSGLAGGSYNEQFF. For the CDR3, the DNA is TGTGCCAGCAGCTCCGGACTAGCGGGGGGGTCCTACAATGAGCAGTTCTTC. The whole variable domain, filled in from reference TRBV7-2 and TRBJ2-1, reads GAGVSQSPSNKVTEKGKDVELRCDPISGHTALYWYRQSLGQGLEFLIYFQGNSAPDKSGLPSDRFSAERTGGSVSTLTIQRTQQEDSAVYLCASSSGLAGGSYNEQFFGPGTRLTVL.

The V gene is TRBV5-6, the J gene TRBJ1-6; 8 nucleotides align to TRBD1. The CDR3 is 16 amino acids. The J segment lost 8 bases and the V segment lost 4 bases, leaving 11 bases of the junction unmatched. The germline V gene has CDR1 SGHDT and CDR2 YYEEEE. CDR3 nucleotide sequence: TGTGCCAGCAGCCTCCCGGACAGGGAGGAACATTCACCCCTCCACTTT. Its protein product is CASSLPDREEHSPLHF. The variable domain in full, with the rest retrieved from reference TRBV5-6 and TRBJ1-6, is DAGVTQSPTHLIKTRGQQVTLRCSPKSGHDTVSWYQQALGQGPQFIFQYYEEEERQRGNFPDRFSGHQFPNYSSELNVNALLLGDSALYLCASSLPDREEHSPLHFGNGTRLTVT.

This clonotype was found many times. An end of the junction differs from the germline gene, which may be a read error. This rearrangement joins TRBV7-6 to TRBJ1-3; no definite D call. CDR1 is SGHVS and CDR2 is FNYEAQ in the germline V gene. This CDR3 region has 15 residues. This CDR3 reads CASSLAEAPGNTIYF. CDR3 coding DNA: TGTGCCAGCAGCCTAGCAGAGGCGCCTGGAAACACCATATATTTT. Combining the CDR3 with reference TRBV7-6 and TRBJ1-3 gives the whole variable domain GAGVSQSPRYKVTKRGQDVALRCDPISGHVSLYWYRQALGQGPEFLTYFNYEAQQDKSGLPNDRFSAERPEGSISTLTIQRTEQRDSAMYRCASSLAEAPGNTIYFGEGSWLTVV.

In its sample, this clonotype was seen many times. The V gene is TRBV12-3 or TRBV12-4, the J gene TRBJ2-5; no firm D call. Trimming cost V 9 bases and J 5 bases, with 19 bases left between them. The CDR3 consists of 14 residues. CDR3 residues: CASSRVAAWETQYF. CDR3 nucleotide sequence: TGTGCCAGTAGTCGGGTTGCAGCGTGGGAGACCCAGTACTTC.

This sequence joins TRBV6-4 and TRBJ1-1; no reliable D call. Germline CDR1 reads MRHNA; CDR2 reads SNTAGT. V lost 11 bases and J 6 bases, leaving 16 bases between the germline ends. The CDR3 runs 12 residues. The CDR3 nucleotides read TGTGCCCCCCCGATCGACATTTCTGAAGCTTTCTTT. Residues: CAPPIDISEAFF.

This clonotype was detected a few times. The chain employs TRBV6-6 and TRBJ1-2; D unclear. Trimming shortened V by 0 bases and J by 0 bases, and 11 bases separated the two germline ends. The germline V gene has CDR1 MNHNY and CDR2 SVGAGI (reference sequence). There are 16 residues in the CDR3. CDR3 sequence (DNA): TGTGCCAGCAGTTACTCCCTGGTCGTTGCTAACTATGGCTACACCTTC. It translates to CASSYSLVVANYGYTF.

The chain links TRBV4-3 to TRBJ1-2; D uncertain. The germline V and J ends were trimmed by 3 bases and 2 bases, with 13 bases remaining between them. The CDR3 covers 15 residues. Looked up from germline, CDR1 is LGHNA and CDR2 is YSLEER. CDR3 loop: CASSQAFSSNYGYTF. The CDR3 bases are TGCGCCAGCAGCCAGGCCTTTAGTTCGAACTATGGCTACACCTTC.

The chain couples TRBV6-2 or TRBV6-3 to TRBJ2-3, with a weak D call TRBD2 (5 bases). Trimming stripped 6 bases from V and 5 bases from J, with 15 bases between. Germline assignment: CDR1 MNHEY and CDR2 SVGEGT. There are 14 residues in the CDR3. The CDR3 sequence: CASSSVGEVDTQYF. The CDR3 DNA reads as TGTGCCAGCAGCTCCGTCGGGGAAGTAGATACGCAGTATTTT.

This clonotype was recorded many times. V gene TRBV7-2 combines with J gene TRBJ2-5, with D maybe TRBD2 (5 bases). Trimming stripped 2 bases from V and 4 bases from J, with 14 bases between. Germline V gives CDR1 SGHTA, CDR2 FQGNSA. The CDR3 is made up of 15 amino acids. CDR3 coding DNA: TGTGCCAGCAGCTTACGAGGGCGAGTGGCAGAGACCCAGTACTTC. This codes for CASSLRGRVAETQYF. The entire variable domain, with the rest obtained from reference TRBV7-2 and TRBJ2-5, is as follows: GAGVSQSPSNKVTEKGKDVELRCDPISGHTALYWYRQSLGQGLEFLIYFQGNSAPDKSGLPSDRFSAERTGGSVSTLTIQRTQQEDSAVYLCASSLRGRVAETQYFGPGTRLLVL.

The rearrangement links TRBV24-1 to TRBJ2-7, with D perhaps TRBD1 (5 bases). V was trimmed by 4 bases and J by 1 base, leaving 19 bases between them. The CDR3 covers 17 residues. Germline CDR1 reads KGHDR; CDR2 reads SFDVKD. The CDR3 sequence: CATSDRRVGAISYEQYV. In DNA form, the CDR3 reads TGTGCCACCAGTGACCGTCGGGTAGGGGCCATTTCCTACGAGCAGTACGTC.

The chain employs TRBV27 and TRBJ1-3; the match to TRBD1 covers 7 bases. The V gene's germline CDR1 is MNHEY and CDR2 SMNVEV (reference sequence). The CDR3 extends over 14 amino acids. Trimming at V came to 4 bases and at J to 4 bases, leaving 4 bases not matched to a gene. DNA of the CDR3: TGTGCCAGCAGTTCGACAGGGTGGGGAAACACCATATATTTT. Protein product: CASSSTGWGNTIYF.

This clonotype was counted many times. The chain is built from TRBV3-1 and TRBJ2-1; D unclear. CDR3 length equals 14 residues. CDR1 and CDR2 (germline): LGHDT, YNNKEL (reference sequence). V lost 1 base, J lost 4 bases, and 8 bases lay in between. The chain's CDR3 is CASSQAGLYNEQFF. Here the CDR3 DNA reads TGTGCCAGCAGCCAAGCGGGCCTTTACAATGAGCAGTTCTTC.

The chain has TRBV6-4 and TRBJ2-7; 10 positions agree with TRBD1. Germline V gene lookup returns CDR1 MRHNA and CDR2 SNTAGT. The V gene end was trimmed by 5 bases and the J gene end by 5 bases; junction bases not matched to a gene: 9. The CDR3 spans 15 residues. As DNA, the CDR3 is TGTGCCAGCAGTCACCGGGACAGGGGTAAGGACGAGCAGTACGTC. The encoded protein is CASSHRDRGKDEQYV.

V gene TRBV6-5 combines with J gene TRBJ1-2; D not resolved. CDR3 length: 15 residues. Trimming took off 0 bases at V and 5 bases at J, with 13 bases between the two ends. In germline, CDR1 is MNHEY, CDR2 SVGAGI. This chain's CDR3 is CASSYSIGTAYGYTF. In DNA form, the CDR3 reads TGTGCCAGCAGTTACTCGATCGGTACAGCTTATGGCTACACCTTC.

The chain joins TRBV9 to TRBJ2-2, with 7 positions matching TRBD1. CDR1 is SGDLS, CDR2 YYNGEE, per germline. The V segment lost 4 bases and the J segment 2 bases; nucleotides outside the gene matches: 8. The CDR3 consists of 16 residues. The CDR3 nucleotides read TGTGCCAGCAGCCCCCCGACAGGGCACAACACCGGGGAGCTGTTTTTT. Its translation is CASSPPTGHNTGELFF.

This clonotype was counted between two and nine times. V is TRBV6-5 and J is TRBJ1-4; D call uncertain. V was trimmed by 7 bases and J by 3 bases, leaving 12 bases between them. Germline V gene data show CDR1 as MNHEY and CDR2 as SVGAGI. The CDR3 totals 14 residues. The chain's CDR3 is CASTKFSSNEKLFF. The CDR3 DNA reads TGTGCCAGCACCAAATTCTCTTCTAATGAAAAACTGTTTTTT.

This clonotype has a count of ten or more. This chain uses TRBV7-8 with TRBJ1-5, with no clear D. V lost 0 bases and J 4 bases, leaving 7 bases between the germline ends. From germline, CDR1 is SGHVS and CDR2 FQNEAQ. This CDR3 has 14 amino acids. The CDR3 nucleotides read TGTGCCAGCAGCTTAGCAGGGTATAATCAGCCCCAGCATTTT. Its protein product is CASSLAGYNQPQHF.

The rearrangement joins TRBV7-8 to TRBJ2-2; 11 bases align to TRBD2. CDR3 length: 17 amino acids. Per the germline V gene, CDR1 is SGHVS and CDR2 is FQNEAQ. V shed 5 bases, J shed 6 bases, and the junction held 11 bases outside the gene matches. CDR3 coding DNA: TGTGCCAGCAGCCCCCGCCCTAGCGGGGGGCGTCCCGGGGAGCTGTTTTTT. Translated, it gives CASSPRPSGGRPGELFF.

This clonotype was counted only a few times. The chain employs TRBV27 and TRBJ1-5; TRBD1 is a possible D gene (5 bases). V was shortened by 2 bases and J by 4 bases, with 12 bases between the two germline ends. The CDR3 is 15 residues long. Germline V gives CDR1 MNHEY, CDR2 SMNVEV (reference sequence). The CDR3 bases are TGTGCCAGCAGTTTAGGGGGAGCGGTAAATCAGCCCCAGCATTTT. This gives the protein CASSLGGAVNQPQHF.

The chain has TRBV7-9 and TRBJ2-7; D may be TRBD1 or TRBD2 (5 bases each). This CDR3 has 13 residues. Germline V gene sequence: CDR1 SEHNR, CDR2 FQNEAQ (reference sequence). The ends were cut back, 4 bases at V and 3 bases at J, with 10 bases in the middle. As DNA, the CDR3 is TGTGCCAGCAGCTGGGACCGATTCTACGAGCAGTACGTC. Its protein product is CASSWDRFYEQYV.

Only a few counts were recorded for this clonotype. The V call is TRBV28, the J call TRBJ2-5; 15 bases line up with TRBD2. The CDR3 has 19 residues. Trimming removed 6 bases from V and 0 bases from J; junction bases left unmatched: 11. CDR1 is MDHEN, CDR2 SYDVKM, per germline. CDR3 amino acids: CASSPNSGTSGGYQETQYF. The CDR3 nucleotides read TGTGCCAGCAGCCCTAATTCCGGGACTAGCGGGGGGTACCAAGAGACCCAGTACTTC.

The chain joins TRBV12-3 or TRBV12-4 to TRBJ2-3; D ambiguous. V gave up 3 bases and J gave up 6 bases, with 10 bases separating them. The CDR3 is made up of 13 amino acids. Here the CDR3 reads CASSFVVGDTQYF. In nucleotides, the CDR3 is TGTGCCAGCAGTTTTGTCGTGGGGGATACGCAGTATTTT.

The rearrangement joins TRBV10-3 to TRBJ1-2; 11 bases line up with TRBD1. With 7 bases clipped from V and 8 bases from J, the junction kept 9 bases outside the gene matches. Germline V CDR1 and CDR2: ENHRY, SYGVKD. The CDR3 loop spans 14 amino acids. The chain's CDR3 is CAIIPGTGGEGYTF. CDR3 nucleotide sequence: TGTGCCATCATTCCCGGGACAGGGGGAGAGGGCTACACCTTC.

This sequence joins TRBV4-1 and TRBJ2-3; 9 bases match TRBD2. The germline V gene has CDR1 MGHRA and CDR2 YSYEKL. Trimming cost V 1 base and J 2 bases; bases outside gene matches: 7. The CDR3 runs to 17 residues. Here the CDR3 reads CASSQGLAGINTDTQYF. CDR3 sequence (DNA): TGCGCCAGCAGCCAAGGGCTAGCGGGAATAAACACAGATACGCAGTATTTT.